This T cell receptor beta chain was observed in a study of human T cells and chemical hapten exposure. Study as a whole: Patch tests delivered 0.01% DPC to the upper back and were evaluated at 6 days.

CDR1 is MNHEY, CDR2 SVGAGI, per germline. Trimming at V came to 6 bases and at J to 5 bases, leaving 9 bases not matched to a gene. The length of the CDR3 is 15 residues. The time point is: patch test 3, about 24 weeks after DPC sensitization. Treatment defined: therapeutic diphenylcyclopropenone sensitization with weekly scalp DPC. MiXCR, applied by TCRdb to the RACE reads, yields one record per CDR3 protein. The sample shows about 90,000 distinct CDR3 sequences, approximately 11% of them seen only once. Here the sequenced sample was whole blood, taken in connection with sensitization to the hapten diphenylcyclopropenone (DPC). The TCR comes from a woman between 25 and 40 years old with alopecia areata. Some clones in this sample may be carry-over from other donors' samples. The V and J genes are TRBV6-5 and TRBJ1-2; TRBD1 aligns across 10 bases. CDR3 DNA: TGTGCCAGCAGATATTGGACAGGGGGAGGTTATGGCTACACCTTC. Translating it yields CASRYWTGGGYGYTF.